The 10 T cell receptor beta chains presented below share a single source sample, sequenced in a study of shared clonotypes between healthy human individuals. This table comes from immunoSEQ multiplex PCR, and its TCRdb copy is limited to in-frame clones, with some not included. The sample has some 1 million clones, about 77% seen once. Specimen: memory CD4+ T cells sorted from blood. The subset here: CD45RA-negative fraction. The receptors come from a man between 18 and 29 years old in good health.

V usage is TRBV30 and J usage is TRBJ2-7; D possibly corresponds to TRBD2 (5 bases). Germline CDR1 GTSNPN, CDR2 SVGIG (reference sequence). V lost 2 bases and J lost 5, with 13 bases in between. This CDR3 spans 13 amino acids. The CDR3 DNA reads TGTGCCTGGAGTTTACCAGGACTGAACGAGCAGTACTTC. Translation: CAWSLPGLNEQYF.

The chain recombines TRBV6-5 with TRBJ1-4; maybe TRBD1 (6 bases). Trimming took 2 bases from V and 8 from J, leaving 12 bases between them. The CDR3 consists of 14 residues. CDR1 and CDR2 (germline): MNHEY, SVGAGI. In DNA form, the CDR3 reads TGTGCCAGCAGTTACCTCCGACAGGAGGAAAAACTGTTTTTT. Its protein product is CASSYLRQEEKLFF.

This clone was detected only a few times. The gene calls are TRBV7-3 and TRBJ2-7; 7 bases align to TRBD1. V lost 1 base and J lost 6; bases outside the gene matches: 3. The CDR3 extends over 13 amino acids. Germline V gene lookup returns CDR1 SGHTA and CDR2 FQGTGA. The CDR3, as DNA: TGTGCCAGCAGCTTAAATCCAGGGGGCGAGCAGTACTTC. This sequence encodes CASSLNPGGEQYF.

In this sample, this clone turned up once. The genes are TRBV28 and TRBJ1-2; D possibly corresponds to TRBD1 (5 bases). This CDR3 comprises 16 residues. Germline V gene data show CDR1 as MDHEN and CDR2 as SYDVKM. V was shortened by 4 bases and J by 7 bases, with 22 bases between the two germline ends. CDR3 residues: CASSSTGGGFATGYTF. The CDR3 region has the DNA TGTGCCAGCAGTTCCACCGGCGGGGGGTTCGCTACTGGCTACACCTTC.

The chain employs TRBV27 and TRBJ2-1; D uncertain. Trimming left V 5 bases short and J 3 bases short, with 14 bases between. The CDR3 is made up of 15 amino acids. Looked up from germline, CDR1 is MNHEY and CDR2 is SMNVEV (reference sequence). The CDR3 DNA sequence: TGTGCCAGCAGTAACCTTCTCCTCGTCTACAATGAGCAGTTCTTC. It encodes CASSNLLLVYNEQFF.

The J gene is TRBJ2-1, the V gene TRBV4-1; TRBD2 matches at 10 bases. The CDR3 length is 14 residues. J was trimmed by 9 bases and V by 8 bases; bases with no gene match: 10. Germline V gene data show CDR1 as MGHRA and CDR2 as YSYEKL. CDR3 protein: CASRLAGDLGEQFF. As DNA, the CDR3 is TGCGCCAGCCGGCTAGCGGGAGATTTGGGTGAGCAGTTCTTC.

The chain links TRBV5-4 to TRBJ2-1; 12 bases are shared with TRBD2. Germline V gene sequence: CDR1 SGHNT, CDR2 YYREEE (reference sequence). V dropped 5 bases and J dropped 2; count of bases not matched to a gene: 8. The CDR3 covers 17 residues. CDR3 DNA: TGTGCCAGCAGTCGGGGTGGACTAGCGGGAACCTACAATGAGCAGTTCTTC. Encoded protein: CASSRGGLAGTYNEQFF.

V gene TRBV10-3 combines with J gene TRBJ2-7, with a tentative D call TRBD1 (6 bases). The CDR3 is made up of 13 amino acids. Germline CDR1 and CDR2: ENHRY and SYGVKD. Trimming stripped 8 bases from V and 6 bases from J, with 17 bases between. CDR3 in amino acids: CAIQTGTWAEQYF. CDR3 nucleotides: TGTGCCATCCAGACAGGTACCTGGGCCGAGCAGTACTTC.

This chain's CDR3 is CASSLSRGGTDTQYF. In nucleotides, the CDR3 is TGTGCCAGCAGCTTATCTCGCGGGGGCACAGATACGCAGTATTTT. The rearrangement links TRBV7-9 to TRBJ2-3, with D possibly being TRBD2 (6 bases). The V and J ends lost 2 bases and 1 base respectively, with 10 bases between them. This CDR3 contains 15 residues. Germline V gives CDR1 SEHNR, CDR2 FQNEAQ (reference sequence).

The chain links TRBV29-1 to TRBJ1-6; possibly TRBD1 for D (6 bases). The CDR3 is 15 residues long. In germline, CDR1 is SQVTM, CDR2 ANQGSEA. V gave up 5 bases and J gave up 4 bases, with 15 bases separating them. The CDR3 sequence: CSVQEQGGYNSPLHF. The CDR3 region has the DNA TGCAGCGTTCAGGAACAGGGAGGGTATAATTCACCCCTCCACTTT.